This T cell receptor beta chain was obtained from a study of OX40 agonist ivuxolimab in advanced cancers. As for the study in general: Three dose-escalation patients had partial responses: one with hepatocellular carcinoma and two with cutaneous melanoma. Study-level points and caveats: Averaging showed that CD8+ T cells had more expanded clones than CD4+ did.

About this clone itself: The antigen is unknown.

TCRdb's table, derived via immunoSEQ multiplex PCR, lists solely in-frame clones and lacks some. The sample has about 55,000 clones, approximately 80% seen once. Trimming shortened V by 6 bases and J by 1 base, and 13 bases separated the two germline ends. Per germline, CDR1 ENHRY and CDR2 SYGVKD. The CDR3 has 14 amino acids. The chain is built from TRBV10-3 and TRBJ2-7; D possibly uses TRBD1 or TRBD2 (5 bases each). This receptor was identified in an adult with an advanced solid tumor such as melanoma, head and neck, liver or kidney cancer. The sequencing used CD4+ or CD8+ T cells sorted from blood, collected in a trial of the OX40 agonist ivuxolimab. This CDR3 reads CAIRRGSGSYEQYF. Written as DNA, the CDR3 is TGTGCCATCAGGAGGGGTTCTGGGTCCTACGAGCAGTACTTC.